Shown below are 3 T cell receptor beta chains from a single sample sequenced in a study of TIL therapy for anti-PD-1-resistant metastatic lung cancer. This was the immunoSEQ v3 assay. Produced via immunoSEQ multiplex PCR; TCRdb's table is partial and in-frame only. Of about 59,000 clones listed, 75% to 85% are singletons. Time point meaning: pre-treatment sample, taken before nivolumab and TIL therapy. Specimen: blood, collected at baseline. Source of these receptors: a person aged 25-79 years with non-small cell lung cancer.

The CDR3 region has the DNA TGTGCCAGCTCACCCTCCAATGAGCAGTTCTTC. The encoded protein is CASSPSNEQFF. The V call is TRBV18, the J call TRBJ2-1; D gene unclear. V lost 3 bases and J lost 6, with 3 bases in between. In germline, CDR1 is KGHSH, CDR2 LQKENI. CDR3 length: 11 residues.

The rearrangement uses TRBV29-1 and TRBJ2-7; D remains ambiguous. This CDR3 has 12 amino acids. Germline V lookup: CDR1 SQVTM, CDR2 ANQGSEA. V dropped 4 bases and J dropped 0 bases, with 7 bases sitting between them. This CDR3 is CSVGQFSYEQYF. The CDR3 region has the DNA TGCAGCGTTGGCCAGTTCTCCTACGAGCAGTACTTC.

The chain has TRBV6-5 and TRBJ1-2; D gene unclear. The V end was cut by 6 bases, the J end by 4 bases, with 12 bases between. The CDR3 covers 13 residues. Germline V gene sequence: CDR1 MNHEY, CDR2 SVGAGI. CDR3 in amino acids: CASSFGPSYGYTF. The CDR3 DNA follows: TGTGCCAGCAGCTTTGGACCCTCCTATGGCTACACCTTC.